This entry features one TCR beta chain sequence. Which antigen it targets is not known. No base-level quality is on record; no much larger clone is a single base apart. The cohort comprised around 700 healthy bone marrow donors. All cohort members were sampled while nominally healthy, although unrecorded immune exposures were likely present. The donor tested CMV seropositive, placing the donor among the 289 seropositive members of the cohort. Each donor provided a peripheral blood sample, and peripheral blood mononuclear cells were used for TCR beta sequencing. Genomic DNA extraction from the blood cell samples was performed with the Qiagen DNeasy Blood Extraction Kit. This specimen comes from a study of cytomegalovirus exposure and HLA in healthy donors (dated by TCRdb to about 2017). Context from the whole study: According to an earlier analysis of several hundred of the donors, about 180 million T cells yielded roughly 110 million unique TCR beta sequences and roughly 280 Gb of sequence data. Roughly 300 gigabases of sequencing data and around 80 million unique TCR sequences made up an early release that covered roughly 670 HLA-typed donors. Of the roughly 400 genotyped donors, 75% to 85% were placed in the genetic ancestry cluster associated with self-reported Caucasian donors. The study was designed to test whether signatures of past pathogen exposure could be identified by cataloging public T cell receptors. Using immunosequencing, the study profiled T cell repertoires from some 670 subjects and related those repertoires to cytomegalovirus serostatus. A separate validation cohort of about 110 different subjects was used in addition to the 666-subject first cohort. To predict cytomegalovirus infection status, the study brought together high-throughput TCR immunosequencing, statistical association of individual TCRs with disease status, and machine learning. To study patterns of TCR occurrence, a later analysis re-analyzed previously published TCR beta repertoires from just over 650 donors and added high-resolution HLA genotyping. Rather than drawing on any new phenotypic data, the later analysis identified candidate immune exposures from TCR beta sequences and the way those sequences occurred across donors. An earlier analysis of about 620 of the donors applied high-throughput TCR beta sequencing to assess whether each TCR beta V gene segment acted as functional or pseudogenic. Donor age, sex, ethnicity and CMV serostatus were compiled alongside the repertoire data. In a later genetic analysis, genome-wide SNP genotypes for about 65% of the roughly 670 donors were used, and that subset was treated as a discovery cohort. Every repertoire in the discovery cohort had been generated on one and the same sequencing platform. HLA typing included class I and class II loci at four-digit resolution. The number of typed donors differed by locus: roughly 629-640 for A, B, C, DRB1 and DQB1; 500 to 550 for DQA1; around 610 for DPA1; and 450 to 480 for DPB1. Roughly 5 DR-DQ haplotypes were treated as single units for association and clustering because of strong linkage in the cohort. Across approximately 400 genotyped donors of the cohort, an average of approximately 200,000 unique TCR beta nucleotide sequences per donor were sequenced, and roughly 20% of those sequences were non-productive. What the authors observed across the whole study: In a later analysis, several top co-occurrence clusters were reported to appear linked to parvovirus B19, influenza, CMV and Epstein-Barr virus. Because the 87-base-pair reads could not distinguish some IMGT-functional V segments, including TRBV6-2 and TRBV6-3, those segments were excluded. The authors suggested that the approach could potentially be generalized to other disease states and immunological phenotypes. Across donors, most TCR sequences were observed very rarely, whereas some public TCRs were present in many individuals. Presence/absence analyses assumed roughly uniform sequencing depth across donors, an assumption that may not hold. A cluster of highly shared sequence variants was judged likely to represent a technical artifact of the sequencing pipeline. Immune exposure information for the cohort was limited to CMV serostatus. According to a later analysis, TCR association rates differed among HLA loci, with DRB1 alleles showing the most associated TCRs and HLA-C alleles showing the fewest. In a later analysis, most CMV-associated TCR beta chains were found to appear HLA-restricted, with HLA associations seemingly driven largely by CMV exposure. Because counts were too low, 15 to 20 rarely observed V segments, including chromosome 9 orphons, were excluded from the earlier analysis of under 650 of the donors. Because HLA typing was unavailable for some donors at each locus, only the typed subset was used in association tests. Linkage disequilibrium might explain the correlated functional status among segregating V segments, but an unknown experimental factor could not be excluded. When HLA alleles, especially DR and DQ, strongly co-occurred, TCR associations were difficult to assign to individual alleles. In an earlier analysis of 587 of the donors, most TCR beta V segments appeared in productive rearrangements about 90% or about 30% of the time, broadly matching IMGT annotations. In a later analysis, HLA-associated TCR beta chains showed more clonal expansion and lower generation probabilities than non-associated chains that were equally common. The study listed over 150 TCR beta chains as associated with cytomegalovirus. This cohort had only TCR beta chains sequenced, and the lack of alpha or paired-chain data limited which features could be detected. A later genetic analysis reported fewer N-insertions in productive TCRs among donors in an Asian-associated ancestry cluster than the roughly 690-donor mean. Three of the identified cytomegalovirus-associated TCR beta chains were confirmed in vitro to be specific for cytomegalovirus antigens. Specific HLA alleles were associated with 15,000 to 20,000 TCR beta sequences at a false discovery rate of 0.05 in a later analysis. In a later genetic analysis, a missense DCLRE1C variant was associated with V-gene and J-gene trimming of TCR beta chains, and the association was replicated in an independent cohort. The classifier was reported to diagnose cytomegalovirus status with high specificity and sensitivity in both the original and validation cohorts. A further reported finding was that TCR beta sequences accurately predicted the HLA-A and HLA-B alleles for most subjects in the first cohort.

Library method: the immunoSEQ multiplex PCR assay. The multiplex PCR relied on a mix of 60 forward primers for TCR Vbeta segments and 13 reverse primers for TCR Jbeta segments. Amplification of the CDR3 region of rearranged TCR beta genes was performed with a multiplex PCR assay on genomic DNA. Amplified TCR beta libraries were sequenced as 87-base-pair reads on the Illumina HiSeq System. Per the authors' processing: A later analysis tallied about 77 million unique TCR beta chains across the 660 or so repertoires, and around 10 million of those chains were shared by two or more donors. A nearest-neighbor algorithm error-corrected the raw reads and collapsed the reads into unique sequences, merging closely related sequences to remove PCR and sequencing errors. To assign V, D and J gene segments, CDR3 sequences were aligned to IMGT reference sequences. For a sequence to be retained, a match of at least six nucleotides was required to both a V gene segment and a J gene segment. Rearrangements were classified as productive when the CDR3 lacked stop codons and remained in frame with V and J, and all other rearrangements were classified as non-productive. CDR3 was defined by IMGT convention, running from the second conserved V-encoded cysteine to the conserved J-encoded phenylalanine. In an earlier analysis of more than 550 of the donors, sequences lacking an unambiguous match to a single V gene segment were excluded. In an earlier analysis of 587 of the donors, V segments were called functional above 56.7% productive rearrangements and were called segregating when the between-donor standard deviation exceeded 5%. A statistical classification framework was built to diagnose cytomegalovirus status from the catalog of TCR beta chain sequences. V and J gene assignment, in a later analysis, came from comparing TCR nucleotide sequences with IMGT/GENE-DB human TR gene sequences. A later analysis assigned CDR3 sequences and most-parsimonious VDJ recombination scenarios with the TCRdist pipeline. In a later analysis, each TCR beta chain was defined by its CDR3 amino acid sequence together with its V-gene family, and reads lacking a unique V-gene family were excluded. A later analysis removed several hundred highly shared, low-generation-probability nucleotide sequences to deal with suspected cross-contamination and a sequencing artifact. A later analysis calculated a clonal expansion index for each public chain from normalized within-repertoire ranks of inferred template counts. Generation probabilities in a later analysis came from a VDJ recombination model fitted to out-of-frame rearrangements, and those results were checked against IGoR. A later analysis scored TCR-TCR, TCR-HLA and TCR-CMV co-occurrence with hypergeometric tests, applying a repertoire-size bias correction to TCR pairs. A later analysis estimated false discovery rates by permuting HLA or CMV assignments 20 times. In a later analysis, co-occurring TCRs were grouped using DBSCAN, with TCRdist sequence similarity added in when clustering inside HLA-allele-positive subsets. Repertoires with fewer than 30,000 or more than 120,000 public chains, plus five repertoires with anomalous nucleotide sharing, were excluded from co-occurrence clustering. The source is immuneACCESS, and TCRdb retained only in-frame sequences with V and J called. Part of the clones is not carried over; for the studies checked, unresolved V genes explain less than half of this, and the remainder is unexplained. That table supplies the V and J calls and clone size; D and trimming were determined from the DNA. This sample holds 250,000 to 350,000 clones; roughly 88% were observed only once. The ten largest clones take up 4% of the sample.

The V and J ends are trimmed by 6 bases and 4 bases, leaving 16 bases between them. Inclusive of the bounding cysteine and phenylalanine, the CDR3 is 14 residues long. Of all the DNA, just the CDR3 is kept, 42 bases in frame from base 1. CDR1 and CDR2, looked up from the germline V gene (reference sequence), are SEHNR and FQNEAQ. This sequence was found in a man aged 35-49 years in good health and CMV-seropositive. What was sequenced was PBMCs. The chain employs TRBV7-9 and TRBJ2-7; TRBD1 is a weak D gene call, 6 bases matching. The DNA sequence follows: TGTGCCAGCAGTTCCAGGGGTAAGAGTTACGAGCAGTACTTC. Its translation reads: CASSSRGKSYEQYF.